This TCR beta chain was captured in a study of CD8+CD57+ T cells in acquired aplastic anemia. Whole-study context: Quantities of DNA derived from sorted CD4+ and CD8+ cells averaged 3.2 ug. General observations from the study: Patients had about 31 CD8+ CDR3 sequences in common with controls (the shared set).

As to this clonotype: Its antigen remains unknown.

CD8+CD57+ cell expansion, shown by flow cytometry, had occurred in the patients selected for sequencing. Acquired aplastic anemia of severe grade affected all patients. No therapy was given to patients before blood sampling. Both TCR beta VDJ combination and CDR3 sequence profiling were carried out. Genomic DNA was the template for this profiling. Using its own MiXCR run on the reads, TCRdb lists one record per CDR3 protein. This table holds about 200,000 distinct CDR3 sequences, roughly two thirds found once. Trimming stripped 3 bases from V and 1 base from J, with 6 bases between. Germline V CDR1 and CDR2: SEHNR, FQNEAQ (reference sequence). The CDR3 contains 13 residues.

The TCR originated in a human donor with aplastic anemia. Specimen: sorted CD4+, CD8+, or CD8+CD57+ T cells (not recorded which) from PBMCs. The V and J genes are TRBV7-9 and TRBJ1-2; the D is unclear. CDR3 sequence (DNA): TGTGCCAGCAGCTTGGGAATTAACTATGGCTACACCTTC. Amino acid sequence: CASSLGINYGYTF.